The 12 T cell receptor beta chains given below trace back to one sample, sequenced in a study of control samples from healthy donors and cancer patients. Sequencing used immunoSEQ multiplex PCR; TCRdb keeps in-frame clones, though not all of them. The data contain about 51,000 clones, roughly 90% of them singletons. The sequenced sample consisted of PBMCs. The receptors derive from a man aged 50 to 60 with head and neck cancer.

The genes are TRBV5-1 and TRBJ2-1; D possibly uses TRBD1 or TRBD2 (5 bases each). Trimming removed 4 bases from V and 9 bases from J, with 17 bases in between. CDR1 and CDR2 from the germline V gene are SGHRS and YFSETQ. This CDR3 contains 14 residues. The CDR3 coding sequence is TGCGCCAGCAGCCCGGGACCACGGGATGGTGAGCAGTTCTTC. It specifies CASSPGPRDGEQFF. Together with reference TRBV5-1 and TRBJ2-1, the CDR3 gives the full variable domain: KAGVTQTPRYLIKTRGQQVTLSCSPISGHRSVSWYQQTPGQGLQFLFEYFSETQRNKGNFPGRFSGRQFSNSRSEMNVSTLELGDSALYLCASSPGPRDGEQFFGPGTRLTVL.

The chain carries TRBV5-6 and TRBJ2-1; the D is unclear. The length of the CDR3 is 16 residues. V was clipped by 4 bases and J by 2 bases, with 16 bases between them. Germline values: CDR1 SGHDT, CDR2 YYEEEE. For the CDR3, the DNA is TGTGCCAGCAGCCCCTTAGCTGGCGTCCCCTACAATGAGCAGTTCTTC. It specifies CASSPLAGVPYNEQFF.

The chain has TRBV6-1 and TRBJ1-2; D is undetermined. This CDR3 region has 13 residues. Trimming cost V 3 bases and J 8 bases, with 13 bases left between them. Germline assignment: CDR1 MNHNS and CDR2 SASEGT. The CDR3 sequence is CASSDGVARGYTF. CDR3 in DNA: TGTGCCAGCAGTGATGGGGTCGCGAGAGGCTACACCTTC.

V and J are TRBV9 and TRBJ2-7, with D possibly matching TRBD2 (6 bases). V gave up 10 bases and J gave up 5 bases, with 13 bases separating them. CDR3 length equals 11 residues. The V gene's germline CDR1 is SGDLS and CDR2 YYNGEE. CDR3 sequence reads: CAGGESHEQYF. The CDR3 DNA reads TGTGCCGGAGGGGAGTCCCACGAGCAGTACTTC.

The chain has TRBV11-2 and TRBJ2-7, with 8 bases identical to TRBD1. Germline loops: CDR1 SGHAT, CDR2 FQNNGV. CDR3 length: 14 residues. Trimming at V came to 7 bases and at J to 3 bases, leaving 8 bases not matched to a gene. The DNA for the CDR3 is TGTGCCAGCACCCGGGACAGGACCTACTACGAGCAGTACTTC. This encodes CASTRDRTYYEQYF.

On this clone: An end of the junction differs from the germline gene, which may be a read error. The CDR3 DNA is TGTGCCGGCAGGCGGCGGGGGCGACAAGAGACCCAGTACTTC. Translation: CAGRRRGRQETQYF. The chain combines TRBV28 with TRBJ2-5, with D possibly TRBD2 on 7 matching bases. The CDR3 totals 14 residues. CDR1 and CDR2 (germline): MDHEN, SYDVKM.

The chain uses TRBV7-9 and TRBJ2-1; D gene unclear. V was cut by 4 bases and J by 7 bases, with 8 bases left in between. This CDR3 is built from 12 residues. CDR1 and CDR2 (germline): SEHNR, FQNEAQ (reference sequence). The CDR3 is CASSWAGNEQFF. CDR3 coding DNA: TGTGCCAGCAGCTGGGCTGGGAATGAGCAGTTCTTC.

The chain couples TRBV4-3 to TRBJ2-3; 7 bases agree with TRBD2. The CDR3 extends over 17 amino acids. V shed 3 bases, J shed 4 bases, and the junction held 13 bases outside the gene matches. Germline V lookup: CDR1 LGHNA, CDR2 YSLEER. The CDR3 nucleotides are TGCGCCAGCAGCCAGTCCCACGGGCCGACTAGCCCAGATACGCAGTATTTT. It translates to CASSQSHGPTSPDTQYF.

This rearrangement joins TRBV4-1 to TRBJ2-7; 7 positions agree with TRBD1. The CDR3 covers 13 residues. CDR1 and CDR2 (germline): MGHRA, YSYEKL. J gave up 2 bases and V 5 bases, and 3 bases lay outside the gene matches. The CDR3 bases are TGCGCCAGCAGCGGACAGGTAGCCTACGAGCAGTACTTC. It yields the protein CASSGQVAYEQYF.

The CDR3 sequence: CASSRGGVKDNEQFF. The CDR3 nucleotides are TGTGCCAGCAGCCGGGGGGGCGTAAAGGATAATGAGCAGTTCTTC. This chain links TRBV7-3 with TRBJ2-1; 8 bases align to TRBD2. This CDR3 spans 15 amino acids. Germline trimming cut 5 bases from V and 7 bases from J; bases unmatched to any gene: 10. Germline V CDR1 and CDR2: SGHTA, FQGTGA.

This chain connects TRBV5-1 to TRBJ1-3, with D possibly being TRBD1 (6 bases). This CDR3 is 15 amino acids long. V gave up 0 bases and J gave up 0 bases, with 7 bases separating them. Germline V lookup: CDR1 SGHRS, CDR2 YFSETQ. The CDR3 sequence is CASSLVGASGNTIYF. The CDR3, as DNA: TGCGCCAGCAGCTTGGTGGGGGCCTCTGGAAACACCATATATTTT.

The chain uses TRBV7-9 and TRBJ2-7; 13 bases agree with TRBD2. The ends lost 5 bases at V and 5 bases at J; junction bases unmatched: 6. The CDR3 contains 15 residues. From germline, CDR1 is SEHNR and CDR2 FQNEAQ (reference sequence). The CDR3 sequence: CASSDTSGGDHEQYF. Here the CDR3 DNA reads TGTGCCAGCAGCGACACTAGCGGGGGGGACCACGAGCAGTACTTC.